Reported below is one T cell receptor (beta chain). This clonotype has a count of ten or more. No much larger clonotype is one base removed from it; base qualities were not supplied. TCR cDNA was made using 5'RACE template switching, a step that added a universal primer site and unique molecular identifiers. cDNA synthesis was primed from both the TCR alpha and TCR beta constant segments. Libraries were amplified in two PCR steps, with sample barcodes and sequencing adapters added in the second step. Sequencing of libraries was performed on Illumina HiSeq 2500 (2x100 bp) or NovaSeq (2x150 bp). Per the source publication's procedure: MIGEC was used to demultiplex reads and collapse the reads into UMI consensus sequences, and MiXCR was used for V(D)J alignment. Vaccine-responding clonotypes were identified with edgeR using replicate PBMC samples, with FDR below 0.01 and a log2 fold change above 5 up to day 15 being required. CD4 or CD8 identity was assigned to each bulk clonotype according to whether the clonotype was present at higher abundance in the sequenced CD4 repertoire or the sequenced CD8 repertoire. Clonotypes enriched at least 10-fold in dextramer-positive over dextramer-negative fractions were defined as NS4B-specific, and CD4-biased clonotypes were excluded. TCRdb redid the processing of the public reads, applying fastp at Q25 and MiXCR, and retained in-frame beta chains. Every entry covers one CDR3 protein and lists the most common genes and DNA from its rows. The V and J calls, along with clone size, are taken from TCRdb and not from the paper's own processing. The sample profile shows around 88,000 distinct CDR3 sequences; approximately 12% of them were found once. The top ten constitute roughly 24% of the sample.

The CDR3, cysteine through phenylalanine, is 15 amino acids long. The read is trimmed to its CDR3 DNA, 45 bases read in frame from base 1. V has 4 bases trimmed and J has 4 bases trimmed; junction bases matching no gene number 6. Looking up the germline V gene yields CDR1 SGHVS and CDR2 FNYEAQ. The data stem from a study of T cells after yellow fever vaccination (dated by TCRdb to the late 2010s). Notes on the research overall: The SMART-Seq v4 Ultra Low Input RNA kit was used to prepare libraries from fractions with low cell numbers. To follow T-cell clones before and after primary and booster YFV17D yellow fever vaccination, bulk TCR alpha and beta repertoires were sequenced over time. The cohort comprised two healthy male donors, one aged 18 to 29 and one aged 30 to 40 years. Bulk PBMC replicates and cell subsets were isolated from blood drawn at multiple timepoints before and after both primary and secondary immunization. Results and caveats for the whole study, not just this receptor: The secondary T-cell response was found to be weaker but faster than the primary response, with a peak reached on day 5 rather than on day 15. After the booster, most clones that had expanded after primary vaccination were detected again (about 97% of CD4 and more than 85% of CD8), suggesting broad maintenance of memory. Because abundant contaminating clonotypes from the bulk population could be contained in FACS-sorted repertoires, computational filtering was required. The study included only a couple of donors, which limits how far the findings can be generalized. A small fraction of clonotypes appeared in both the CD4 and CD8 compartments, likely as a result of convergent recombination.

This sample's treatment or condition label indicates: live attenuated yellow fever vaccine strain. PBMCs were isolated from peripheral blood using a standard Ficoll-Paque protocol. Epitope-specific CD8 T cells were sorted with a dextramer loaded with the yellow fever NS4B epitope peptide, together with anti-CD3 and anti-CD8 staining. TriZol was used to extract RNA from bulk PBMCs, from CD4 and CD8 fractions, and from dextramer-positive and dextramer-negative fractions. The receptor chain draws on TRBV7-6 and TRBJ2-3, with 9 bases matching TRBD1. The receptor comes from a man aged 18 to 35 who received the YFV17D yellow fever vaccine. Material: CD8+ T cells not binding an NS4B(214-222) dextramer, sorted from PBMCs, obtained roughly 20 days after the first yellow fever vaccination. According to the study, the label for this sample's cell subset or site signals: NS4B epitope dextramer-negative CD8 T cells. The CDR3 reads as follows: CASSYRDRESDTQYF. The bases are TGTGCCAGCAGCTACCGGGACAGGGAGTCAGATACGCAGTATTTT.